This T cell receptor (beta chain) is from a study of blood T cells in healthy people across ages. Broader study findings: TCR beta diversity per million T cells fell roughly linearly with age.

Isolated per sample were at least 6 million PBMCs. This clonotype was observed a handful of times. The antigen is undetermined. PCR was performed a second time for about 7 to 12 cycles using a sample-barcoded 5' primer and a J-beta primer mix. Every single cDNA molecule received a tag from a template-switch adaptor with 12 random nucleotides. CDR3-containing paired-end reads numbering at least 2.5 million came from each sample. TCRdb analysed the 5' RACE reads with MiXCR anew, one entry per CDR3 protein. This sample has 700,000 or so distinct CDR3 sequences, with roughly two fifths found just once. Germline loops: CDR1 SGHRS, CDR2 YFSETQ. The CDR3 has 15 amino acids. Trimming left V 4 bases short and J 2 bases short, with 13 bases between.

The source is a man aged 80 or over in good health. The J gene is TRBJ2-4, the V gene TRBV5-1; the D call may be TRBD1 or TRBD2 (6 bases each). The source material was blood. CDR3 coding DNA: TGCGCCAGCAGCCTGGAAGGGGGGACCAAAAACATTCAGTACTTC. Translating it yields CASSLEGGTKNIQYF.